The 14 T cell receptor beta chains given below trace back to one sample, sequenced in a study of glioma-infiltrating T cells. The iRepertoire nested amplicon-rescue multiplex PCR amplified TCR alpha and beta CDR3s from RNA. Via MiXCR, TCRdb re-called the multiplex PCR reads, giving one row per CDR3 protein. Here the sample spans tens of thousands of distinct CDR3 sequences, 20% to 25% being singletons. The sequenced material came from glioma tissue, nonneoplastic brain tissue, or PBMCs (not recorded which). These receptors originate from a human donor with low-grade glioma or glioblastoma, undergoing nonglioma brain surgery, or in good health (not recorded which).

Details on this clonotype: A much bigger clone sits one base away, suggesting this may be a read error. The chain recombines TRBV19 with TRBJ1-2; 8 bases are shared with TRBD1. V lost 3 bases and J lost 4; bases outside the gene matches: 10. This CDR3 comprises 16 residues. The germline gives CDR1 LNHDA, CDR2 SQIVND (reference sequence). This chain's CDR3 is CASSITQGARSYGYTF. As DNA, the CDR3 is TGTGCCAGTAGTATTACCCAGGGGGCGAGGAGCTATGGCTACACCTTC. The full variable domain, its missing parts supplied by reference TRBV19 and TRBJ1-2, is DGGITQSPKYLFRKEGQNVTLSCEQNLNHDAMYWYRQDPGQGLRLIYYSQIVNDFQKGDIAEGYSVSREKKESFPLTVTSAQKNPTAFYLCASSITQGARSYGYTFGSGTRLTVV.

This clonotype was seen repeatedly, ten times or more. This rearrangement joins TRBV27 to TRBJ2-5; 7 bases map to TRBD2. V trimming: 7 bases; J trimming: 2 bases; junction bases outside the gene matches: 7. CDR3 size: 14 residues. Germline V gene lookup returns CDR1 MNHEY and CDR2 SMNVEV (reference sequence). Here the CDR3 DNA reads TGTGCCAGCACTCCAACGGGGGGACAAGAGACCCAGTACTTC. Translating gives CASTPTGGQETQYF.

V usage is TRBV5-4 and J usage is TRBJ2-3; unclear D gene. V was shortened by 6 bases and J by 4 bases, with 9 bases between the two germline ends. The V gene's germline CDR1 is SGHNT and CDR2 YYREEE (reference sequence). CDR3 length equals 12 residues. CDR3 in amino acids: CASKGPADTQYF. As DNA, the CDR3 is TGTGCCAGCAAGGGCCCCGCAGATACGCAGTATTTT.

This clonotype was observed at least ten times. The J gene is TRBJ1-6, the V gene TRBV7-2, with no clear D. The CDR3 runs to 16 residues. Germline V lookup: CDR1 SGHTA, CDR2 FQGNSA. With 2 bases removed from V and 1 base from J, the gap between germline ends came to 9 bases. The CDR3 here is CASSLTQESYNSPLHF. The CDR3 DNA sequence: TGTGCCAGCAGCTTAACTCAGGAATCCTATAATTCACCCCTCCACTTT.

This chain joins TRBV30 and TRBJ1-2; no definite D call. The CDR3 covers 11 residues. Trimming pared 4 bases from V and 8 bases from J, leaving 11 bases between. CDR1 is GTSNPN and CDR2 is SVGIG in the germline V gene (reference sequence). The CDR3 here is CAWIASGGYTF. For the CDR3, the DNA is TGTGCCTGGATAGCCAGCGGAGGCTACACCTTC.

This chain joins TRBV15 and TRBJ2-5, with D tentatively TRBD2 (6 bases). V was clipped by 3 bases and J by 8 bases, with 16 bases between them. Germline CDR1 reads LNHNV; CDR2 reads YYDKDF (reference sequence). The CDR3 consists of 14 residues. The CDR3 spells CATSRRDLLETQYF. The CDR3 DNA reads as TGTGCCACCAGCAGGCGGGACCTCCTAGAAACCCAGTACTTC.

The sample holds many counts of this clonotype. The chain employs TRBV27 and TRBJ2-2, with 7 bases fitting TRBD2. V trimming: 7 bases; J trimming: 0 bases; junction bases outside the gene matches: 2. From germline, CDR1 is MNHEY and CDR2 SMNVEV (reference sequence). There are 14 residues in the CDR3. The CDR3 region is CASTSGSNTGELFF. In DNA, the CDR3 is TGTGCCAGCACTAGCGGCTCGAACACCGGGGAGCTGTTTTTT.

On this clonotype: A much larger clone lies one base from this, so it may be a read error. CDR3 sequence: CASSPAAGYNEQFF. CDR3 nucleotides: TGTGCCAGCTCACCGGCAGCGGGCTACAATGAGCAGTTCTTC. The chain employs TRBV18 and TRBJ2-1, with a weak D call TRBD2 (6 bases). Germline V CDR1 and CDR2: KGHSH, LQKENI. The CDR3 is 14 amino acids. Trimming cost V 3 bases and J 3 bases, with 9 bases left between them.

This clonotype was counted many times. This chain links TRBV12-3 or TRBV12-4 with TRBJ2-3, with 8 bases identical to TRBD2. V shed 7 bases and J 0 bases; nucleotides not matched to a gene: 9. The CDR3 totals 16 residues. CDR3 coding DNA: TGTGCCAGCACCCCGGACGCTAGCGGGAGCACAGATACGCAGTATTTT. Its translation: CASTPDASGSTDTQYF.

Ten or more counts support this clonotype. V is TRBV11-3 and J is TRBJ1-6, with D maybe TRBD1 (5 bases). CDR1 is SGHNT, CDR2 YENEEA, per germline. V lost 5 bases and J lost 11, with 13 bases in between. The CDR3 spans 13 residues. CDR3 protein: CASSHGRGTPLHF. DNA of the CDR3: TGTGCCAGCAGCCATGGCCGGGGGACACCCCTCCACTTT.

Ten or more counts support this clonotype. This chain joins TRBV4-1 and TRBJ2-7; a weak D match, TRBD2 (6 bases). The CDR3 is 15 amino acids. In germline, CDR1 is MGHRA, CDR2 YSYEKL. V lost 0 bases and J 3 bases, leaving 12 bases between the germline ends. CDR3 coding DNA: TGCGCCAGCAGCCAAGATCTAGAGCGGGTCTACGAGCAGTACTTC. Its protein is CASSQDLERVYEQYF.

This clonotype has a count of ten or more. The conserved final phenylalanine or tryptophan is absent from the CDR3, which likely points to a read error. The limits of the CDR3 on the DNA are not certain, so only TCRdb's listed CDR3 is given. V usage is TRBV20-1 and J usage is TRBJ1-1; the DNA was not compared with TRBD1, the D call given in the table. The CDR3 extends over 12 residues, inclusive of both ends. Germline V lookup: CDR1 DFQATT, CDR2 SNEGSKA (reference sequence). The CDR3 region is CSASPFGQPGPR.

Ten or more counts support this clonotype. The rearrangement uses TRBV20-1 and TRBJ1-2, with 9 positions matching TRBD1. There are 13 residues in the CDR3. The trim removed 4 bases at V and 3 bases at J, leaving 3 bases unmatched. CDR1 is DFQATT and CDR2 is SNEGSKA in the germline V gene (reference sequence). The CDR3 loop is CSANRDRDYGYTF. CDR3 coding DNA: TGCAGTGCTAACCGGGACAGGGACTATGGCTACACCTTC.

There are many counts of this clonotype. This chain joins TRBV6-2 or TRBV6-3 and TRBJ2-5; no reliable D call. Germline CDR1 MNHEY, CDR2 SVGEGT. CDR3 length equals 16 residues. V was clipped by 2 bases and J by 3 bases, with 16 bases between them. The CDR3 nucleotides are TGTGCCAGCAGTTACCCCGCCGGCAGCAACAAAGAGACCCAGTACTTC. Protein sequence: CASSYPAGSNKETQYF.